What follows describes a single TCR beta chain. The entry originates in a study of blood T cell repertoires in COVID-19. CDR3 length equals 19 residues. V lost 2 bases and J lost 3, with 26 bases in between. Looked up from germline, CDR1 is MNHNS and CDR2 is SASEGT. Residents of about 25 US areas, aged roughly 18 to 89 years, made up the participants. Cohort assignment relied on participant-reported clinical history. Profiled with immunoSEQ multiplex PCR; TCRdb holds only in-frame clones, not every one. Among approximately 250,000 clones listed, 85% to 90% were seen once. The gene calls are TRBV6-1 and TRBJ2-7; D possibly corresponds to TRBD2 (6 bases). Sequenced material: PBMCs or T cells enriched from blood (not recorded which). This TCR was recovered from a woman aged 25 to 45 with acute COVID-19. DNA of the CDR3: TGTGCCAGCAGTGAAATAATTTCGGGTCCCGGGACTTTCAACTACGAGCAGTACTTC. Translating it yields CASSEIISGPGTFNYEQYF.